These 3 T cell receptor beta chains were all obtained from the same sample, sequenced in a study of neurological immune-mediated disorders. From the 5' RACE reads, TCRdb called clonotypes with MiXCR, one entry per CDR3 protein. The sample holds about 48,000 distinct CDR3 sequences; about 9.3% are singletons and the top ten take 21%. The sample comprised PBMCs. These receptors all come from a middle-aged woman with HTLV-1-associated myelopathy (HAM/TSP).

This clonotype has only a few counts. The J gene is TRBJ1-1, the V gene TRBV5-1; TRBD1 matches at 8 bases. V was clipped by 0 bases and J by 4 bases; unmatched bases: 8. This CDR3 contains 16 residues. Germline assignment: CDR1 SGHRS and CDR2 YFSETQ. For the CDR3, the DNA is TGCGCCAGCAGCTTGGGCCCAGGGGGCGGAGGCACTGAAGCTTTCTTT. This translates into CASSLGPGGGGTEAFF.

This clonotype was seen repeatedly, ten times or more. DNA of the CDR3: TGTGCCAGCAGTGAAGCTATGACTAGCGGGGGTGATACGCAGTATTTT. Protein: CASSEAMTSGGDTQYF. This chain connects TRBV2 to TRBJ2-3, with 12 bases matching TRBD2. CDR3 size: 16 residues. Germline trimming cut 0 bases from V and 6 bases from J; bases unmatched to any gene: 4. CDR1 and CDR2 from the germline V gene are SNHLY and FYNNEI.

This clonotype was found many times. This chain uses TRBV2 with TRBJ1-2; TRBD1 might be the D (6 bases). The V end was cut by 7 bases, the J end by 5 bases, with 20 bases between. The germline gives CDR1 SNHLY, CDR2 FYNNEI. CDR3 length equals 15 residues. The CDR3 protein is CASKRKGEAGYGYTF. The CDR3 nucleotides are TGTGCCAGCAAAAGAAAGGGGGAGGCGGGATATGGCTACACCTTC.